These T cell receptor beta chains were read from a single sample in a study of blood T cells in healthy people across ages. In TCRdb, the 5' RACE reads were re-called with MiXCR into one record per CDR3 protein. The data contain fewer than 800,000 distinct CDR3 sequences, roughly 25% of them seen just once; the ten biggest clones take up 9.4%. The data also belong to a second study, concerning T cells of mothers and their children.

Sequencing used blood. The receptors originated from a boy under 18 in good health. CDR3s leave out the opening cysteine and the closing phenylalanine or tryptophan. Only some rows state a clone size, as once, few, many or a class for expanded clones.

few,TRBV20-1,SARDLQGSRAQETQY
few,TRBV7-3,ASSPQRGGVYEQF
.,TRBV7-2,ASSGRPTRDTQY
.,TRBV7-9,ASSPTMGEQF
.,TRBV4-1,ASSQYTGTGELF
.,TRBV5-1,ASSPGPSTDTQY
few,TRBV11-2,ASSLVVRGTYNEQF
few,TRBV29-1,SVRPSTILYGYT
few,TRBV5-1,ASSGSPEGAFKNTIY
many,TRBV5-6,ASSFRGYQETQY
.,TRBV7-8,ASIHLVGEDEQF
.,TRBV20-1,SARDTEGSDYGYT
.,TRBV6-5,ASSLHSRSNEQF
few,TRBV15,ATSRDSRSQETQY
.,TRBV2,ASQSTSSSYEQY
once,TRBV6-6,ASSSSTGTDYNEQF
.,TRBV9,ASSVAPQLAGGDYEQY
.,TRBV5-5,ASSLGGGLADEQY
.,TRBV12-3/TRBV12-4,ASRVAGVVEQF
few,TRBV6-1,ASGQGVNTEAF
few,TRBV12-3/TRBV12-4,ASSPGVWNEQF
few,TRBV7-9,ASSFTGSQETQY
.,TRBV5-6,ASSFGQFNNEQF
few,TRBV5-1,ASSPPVAGSTSTDTQY